In its sample, the clone carrying this T cell receptor (beta chain) was seen many times. Its antigen is as yet unknown. TCRdb re-derived calls from the RT-PCR reads in MiXCR, one entry per CDR3 protein. The sample lists under 200,000 distinct CDR3 sequences, about 10% seen once, with about 40% in the top ten. This sample stems from a study of response to subunit inactivated influenza vaccine. Study-level results: Researchers suggested that each seasonal influenza vaccination recruits few new T cells.

Per the germline V gene, CDR1 is LGHNA and CDR2 is YNFKEQ. This CDR3 has 15 residues. Germline trimming cut 4 bases from V and 5 bases from J; bases unmatched to any gene: 10. Source: CD8+ T cells sorted from PBMCs, taken roughly 24 months after vaccination. The TCR originated in a man between 50 and 69 years old who received an inactivated influenza vaccine. J is TRBJ1-2 and V is TRBV4-2; 7 positions agree with TRBD1. The CDR3 sequence is CASSRAGQDLYGYTF. CDR3 nucleotide sequence: TGTGCCAGCAGCCGCGCAGGACAGGATCTTTATGGCTACACCTTC.